Presented here are 8 T cell receptor beta chains from one specimen sequenced in a study of blood T cell repertoires in COVID-19. Using immunoSEQ multiplex PCR, the repertoire was profiled, and TCRdb retains in-frame clones only, with some absent. The table records fewer than 130,000 clones, roughly 87% of them present only once. The source material was peripheral blood. Source of these receptors: a human donor in a cohort sampled during active COVID-19.

The chain is built from TRBV11-2 and TRBJ1-3, with D hard to call. V gave up 1 base and J gave up 0 bases, with 4 bases separating them. The CDR3 is 14 residues long. The germline CDR1 and CDR2 sequences are SGHAT and FQNNGV. The DNA of the CDR3 is TGTGCCAGCAGCTTAGCTTCCTCTGGAAACACCATATATTTT. Translation: CASSLASSGNTIYF. The full variable domain, its missing parts supplied by reference TRBV11-2 and TRBJ1-3, is EAGVAQSPRYKIIEKRQSVAFWCNPISGHATLYWYQQILGQGPKLLIQFQNNGVVDDSQLPKDRFSAERLKGVDSTLKIQPAKLEDSAVYLCASSLASSGNTIYFGEGSWLTVV.

This chain uses TRBV5-4 with TRBJ2-2; D might be TRBD1 (5 bases). Germline CDR1 reads SGHNT; CDR2 reads YYREEE (reference sequence). The CDR3 totals 15 residues. The V end lost 1 base, the J end lost 8 bases, and 15 bases lay between the germline ends. The CDR3: CASSLRQGWSGELFF. The DNA of the CDR3 is TGTGCCAGCAGCTTGAGGCAGGGATGGAGTGGGGAGCTGTTTTTT.

V is TRBV25-1 and J is TRBJ2-2, with D possibly TRBD2 on 5 matching bases. CDR3 length equals 13 residues. V was trimmed by 10 bases and J by 0 bases, leaving 9 bases between them. Germline lookup yields CDR1 MGHDK and CDR2 SYGVNS. CDR3 amino acids: CAMSGSNTGELFF. In nucleotides, the CDR3 is TGTGCCATGAGCGGTTCGAACACCGGGGAGCTGTTTTTT.

The chain employs TRBV11-2 and TRBJ2-5; D possibly corresponds to TRBD1 (6 bases). Trimming stripped 4 bases from V and 5 bases from J, with 26 bases between. Germline lookup yields CDR1 SGHAT and CDR2 FQNNGV. The length of the CDR3 is 18 residues. CDR3 in amino acids: CASSSQSRKGVWGETQYF. In DNA form, the CDR3 reads TGTGCCAGCAGCTCTCAATCAAGAAAGGGGGTCTGGGGGGAGACCCAGTACTTC.

The rearrangement links TRBV11-2 to TRBJ2-6; D possibly corresponds to TRBD2 (6 bases). The V end was cut by 3 bases, the J end by 0 bases, with 9 bases between. CDR3 length: 16 residues. CDR1 is SGHAT and CDR2 is FQNNGV in the germline V gene. CDR3 region: CASSFARDSGANVLTF. CDR3 DNA: TGTGCCAGCAGCTTCGCGCGGGACTCTGGGGCCAACGTCCTGACTTTC.

Only a few counts were recorded for this clone. The chain employs TRBV13 and TRBJ2-7; 8 bases agree with TRBD1. Germline assignment: CDR1 PRHDT and CDR2 FYEKMQ (reference sequence). V was clipped by 5 bases and J by 7 bases; unmatched bases: 4. CDR3 length equals 12 residues. The CDR3 DNA sequence: TGTGCCAGCAGCCGAACAGGGGGTGAGCAGTACTTC. Translating gives CASSRTGGEQYF.

The rearrangement joins TRBV10-3 to TRBJ2-5; TRBD2 is a possible D gene (6 bases). This CDR3 spans 16 amino acids. Germline lookup yields CDR1 ENHRY and CDR2 SYGVKD. The V and J ends lost 8 bases and 1 base respectively, with 20 bases between them. The DNA for the CDR3 is TGTGCCATCGGAATCGGGACTCAGAAGGGCCAAGAGACCCAGTACTTC. Its translation: CAIGIGTQKGQETQYF.

This rearrangement joins TRBV5-1 to TRBJ2-3, with a tentative D call TRBD2 (6 bases). The germline V and J ends were trimmed by 4 bases and 0 bases, with 9 bases remaining between them. CDR3 length: 14 residues. Germline assignment: CDR1 SGHRS and CDR2 YFSETQ. CDR3 sequence (DNA): TGCGCCAGCAGCGGGGGACTTAGCACAGATACGCAGTATTTT. Its translation: CASSGGLSTDTQYF.